These 17 T cell receptor beta chains share one sample of origin, sequenced in a study of control samples from healthy donors and cancer patients (dated by TCRdb to the early 2020s). Library preparation employed the immunoSEQ multiplex PCR assay. Imported from immuneACCESS, the table was reduced by TCRdb to in-frame sequences with V and J called. These copies leave out some clones; in studies compared against another copy, an unresolved V gene accounts for under half, and the cause of the remainder is not known. The sample includes fewer than 200,000 clones, with about 90% observed a single time. The top ten constitute around 12% of the sample. The sample taken for sequencing was blood. These receptors were obtained from a man younger than 40 in good health.

This clone has a handful of counts. V and J are TRBV7-9 and TRBJ1-1; D is unresolved. The CDR3 spans 14 residues. Germline V gives CDR1 SEHNR, CDR2 FQNEAQ (reference sequence). V was clipped by 0 bases and J by 8 bases, with 13 bases between them. In DNA form, the CDR3 reads TGTGCCAGCAGCTTAGCCCTTCGGGAAGGCGAAGCTTTCTTT. Encoded protein: CASSLALREGEAFF.

The chain couples TRBV7-7 to TRBJ2-3; D is tentatively TRBD1 or TRBD2 (5 bases each). The CDR3 has 14 amino acids. Germline V gene lookup returns CDR1 SSHAT and CDR2 FNYEAQ (reference sequence). Deletions cut 8 bases from V and 4 bases from J, with 16 bases between. For the CDR3, the DNA is TGTGCCAGCCTGGGGGACCTAACCTCAGATACGCAGTATTTT. Protein: CASLGDLTSDTQYF.

This rearrangement joins TRBV7-3 to TRBJ1-2; the match to TRBD1 covers 8 bases. Losses at the gene ends were 5 bases for V and 8 bases for J; bases not matched to a gene: 22. The CDR3 is 18 amino acids. Germline assignment: CDR1 SGHTA and CDR2 FQGTGA. The CDR3 coding sequence is TGTGCCAGCAGCCCGACAGGAAACTCCGGGACAGGAGGGAGCGGCTACACCTTC. Translating gives CASSPTGNSGTGGSGYTF.

This chain connects TRBV30 to TRBJ1-5, with D unclear. Looked up from germline, CDR1 is GTSNPN and CDR2 is SVGIG (reference sequence). The V end was cut by 0 bases, the J end by 8 bases, with 14 bases between. The CDR3 totals 14 residues. The CDR3 spells CAWSVSSLVKPQHF. Here the CDR3 DNA reads TGTGCCTGGAGTGTATCGTCCCTTGTCAAGCCCCAGCATTTT.

The chain recombines TRBV11-2 with TRBJ2-3; 14 bases line up with TRBD2. Germline CDR1 and CDR2: SGHAT and FQNNGV. The CDR3 contains 18 residues. The J segment lost 0 bases and the V segment lost 5 bases, leaving 7 bases of the junction unmatched. CDR3 sequence: CASSPRTSGGISTDTQYF. CDR3 sequence (DNA): TGTGCCAGCAGCCCAAGGACTAGCGGGGGGATTAGCACAGATACGCAGTATTTT.

This rearrangement joins TRBV18 to TRBJ2-7, with 7 bases that match TRBD1. The V gene's germline CDR1 is KGHSH and CDR2 LQKENI. This CDR3 region has 13 residues. V was pared by 6 bases and J by 5 bases, with 7 bases of the junction left unmatched. CDR3 loop: CASSPDRAHEQYF. The CDR3 DNA follows: TGTGCCAGCTCTCCAGACAGGGCTCACGAGCAGTACTTC.

The chain has TRBV5-1 and TRBJ1-1, with D possibly matching TRBD1 (5 bases). CDR1 is SGHRS, CDR2 YFSETQ, per germline. The CDR3 spans 16 residues. V lost 6 bases and J lost 11, with 29 bases in between. The CDR3 loop reads CASISQWGVSALEAFF. The CDR3 nucleotides are TGCGCCAGCATATCCCAGTGGGGGGTGTCGGCCTTAGAGGCTTTCTTT.

The chain employs TRBV29-1 and TRBJ2-5; D is undetermined. V was trimmed by 4 bases and J by 5 bases, leaving 5 bases between them. Germline CDR1 and CDR2: SQVTM and ANQGSEA. This CDR3 is built from 10 residues. CDR3 bases: TGCAGCGTTGGGTGGGAGACCCAGTACTTC. Translated: CSVGWETQYF.

The chain is built from TRBV7-9 and TRBJ1-1, with 7 nucleotides matching TRBD1. This CDR3 spans 17 amino acids. Germline CDR1 and CDR2: SEHNR and FQNEAQ (reference sequence). The V and J ends lost 4 bases and 1 base, in that order; junction bases with no gene match: 12. The DNA of the CDR3 is TGTGCCAGCAGCTCCCGGGGGACAGCAACAACGAACACTGAAGCTTTCTTT. It translates to CASSSRGTATTNTEAFF.

The chain carries TRBV14 and TRBJ1-2; D is unclear. The ends were cut back, 1 base at V and 0 bases at J, with 6 bases in the middle. Germline CDR1 SGHDN, CDR2 FVKESK. The CDR3 loop spans 14 amino acids. The DNA of the CDR3 is TGTGCCAGCAGCCAAGGTCGAGCTAACTATGGCTACACCTTC. Its protein is CASSQGRANYGYTF.

V usage is TRBV12-3 or TRBV12-4 and J usage is TRBJ1-1; D ambiguous. The CDR3 consists of 12 residues. Trimming took off 6 bases at V and 7 bases at J, with 12 bases between the two ends. The CDR3 reads CASSHRRSEAFF. CDR3 sequence (DNA): TGTGCCAGCAGCCACCGACGGAGTGAAGCTTTCTTT.

V is TRBV27 and J is TRBJ2-7; TRBD2 agrees at 8 bases. CDR1 and CDR2 (germline): MNHEY, SMNVEV (reference sequence). The CDR3 spans 15 residues. Trimming removed 5 bases from V and 0 bases from J; junction bases left unmatched: 6. The CDR3 DNA is TGTGCCAGCAGTCTTAGCGGGGTAAGCTCCTACGAGCAGTACTTC. Translation gives CASSLSGVSSYEQYF.

The CDR3 nucleotides read TGTGCCAGCAGCTCGGGTGGGGGTAGGAATCAGCCCCAGCATTTT. It is translated as CASSSGGGRNQPQHF. The chain combines TRBV5-4 with TRBJ1-5, with D possibly TRBD1 on 5 matching bases. Germline CDR1 reads SGHNT; CDR2 reads YYREEE (reference sequence). The CDR3 is made up of 15 amino acids. Deletions cut 3 bases from V and 4 bases from J, with 14 bases between.

The rearrangement joins TRBV6-6 to TRBJ2-1; the D gene is possibly TRBD2 (6 bases). Germline assignment: CDR1 MNHNY and CDR2 SVGAGI (reference sequence). The CDR3 loop spans 12 amino acids. The V end was cut by 11 bases, the J end by 0 bases, with 8 bases between. In DNA form, the CDR3 reads TGTGCCGGGGGGAGCTCCTACAATGAGCAGTTCTTC. Translation: CAGGSSYNEQFF.

The chain is built from TRBV7-6 and TRBJ2-2, with D perhaps assigned TRBD1 or TRBD2 (5 bases each). V lost 5 bases and J 7 bases, leaving 17 bases between the germline ends. The V gene's germline CDR1 is SGHVS and CDR2 FNYEAQ. The CDR3 length is 15 residues. The CDR3 DNA reads as TGTGCCAGCAGCCCCTCTGCAGGGACGGGCGGGGAGCTGTTTTTT. Amino acids: CASSPSAGTGGELFF.

This clone was counted a single time. V is TRBV7-8 and J is TRBJ1-2; D is undetermined. Trimming left V 0 bases short and J 0 bases short, with 11 bases between. CDR3 length: 16 residues. Germline CDR1 is SGHVS and CDR2 is FQNEAQ. CDR3 region: CASSLAFQFSNYGYTF. The DNA of the CDR3 is TGTGCCAGCAGCTTAGCGTTTCAGTTCTCTAACTATGGCTACACCTTC.

This clone was seen only once. The chain carries TRBV6-5 and TRBJ2-1, with a possible D match to TRBD2 (5 bases). Germline V gene data show CDR1 as MNHEY and CDR2 as SVGAGI. The CDR3 has 15 amino acids. Trimming removed 2 bases at V and 0 bases at J, with 8 bases between. Here the CDR3 DNA reads TGTGCCAGCAGTTACGGCGGGCCCTCCTACAATGAGCAGTTCTTC. Residues: CASSYGGPSYNEQFF.